Presented here are 3 T cell receptor beta chains from one specimen sequenced in a study of cytomegalovirus exposure and HLA in healthy donors (dated by TCRdb to between 2016 and 2019). The library was obtained by the immunoSEQ multiplex PCR assay. The multiplex PCR relied on a mix of 60 forward primers for TCR Vbeta segments and 13 reverse primers for TCR Jbeta segments. Entries here come from immuneACCESS through TCRdb and include only in-frame sequences with V and J called. Some clones fail to appear in such tables; in the studies checked, an unresolved V gene covers under half of the shortfall, and the cause of the remainder is unknown. The sample table contains 150,000 to 200,000 clones; only one count was recorded for 75% to 85% of them. The ten largest clones capture 2% to 2.5% of the sample. Source material: PBMCs. These receptors came from a woman in her 30s in good health and CMV-seropositive.

This clone was seen a handful of times. The V and J genes are TRBV19 and TRBJ2-5; 14 bases are a match to TRBD2. From germline, CDR1 is LNHDA and CDR2 SQIVND (reference sequence). V gave up 3 bases and J gave up 4 bases; unmatched junction bases: 4. This CDR3 has 16 amino acids. The CDR3 sequence: CASSMGTSGGPETQYF. The DNA of the CDR3 is TGTGCCAGTAGTATGGGGACTAGCGGGGGCCCAGAGACCCAGTACTTC.

This chain uses TRBV4-1 with TRBJ2-3, with TRBD1 matching 10 bases. The CDR3 totals 14 residues. V lost 4 bases and J lost 7; bases outside the gene matches: 5. Germline values: CDR1 MGHRA, CDR2 YSYEKL. The CDR3 loop is CASSPTGGANTQYF. The DNA for the CDR3 is TGCGCCAGCAGCCCGACAGGGGGCGCGAATACGCAGTATTTT.

This clone was found a few times. The CDR3 loop is CASSGGTGTNYGYTF. In DNA, the CDR3 is TGTGCCAGCAGCGGGGGGACAGGGACAAACTATGGCTACACCTTC. The chain carries TRBV9 and TRBJ1-2; 9 nucleotides line up with TRBD1. This CDR3 has 15 residues. Germline CDR1 is SGDLS and CDR2 is YYNGEE. J gave up 2 bases and V 3 bases, and 5 bases lay outside the gene matches.